What follows is one TCR beta chain and its context. Original processing methods: Amplification of reference gene primers provided the estimated nucleated cell counts. Only in-frame clones appear in the TCRdb table, and some are missing; sequencing was by immunoSEQ multiplex PCR. The D gene and trimming were derived from the DNA, and the V and J assignments and clone size from that table. The sample yields about 42,000 clones, roughly 77% seen once. The sample comes from a study of blood T cell repertoires in COVID-19. Study-level background: The study drew acute and convalescent COVID-19 samples from the United States, Italy and Spain. T cells, B-cell-depleted T cells, or PBMCs supplied cDNA or gDNA.

In germline, CDR1 is SGHNT, CDR2 YYREEE (reference sequence). This CDR3 contains 15 residues. J lost 8 bases, V lost 0 bases, and 5 bases had no gene match. The source material was peripheral blood. This chain uses TRBV5-4 with TRBJ2-1, with 10 nucleotides matching TRBD1. This clonotype was obtained from a man of 80 years or more with acute or convalescent COVID-19. CDR3 residues: CASSLGGQGWDEQFF. In DNA, the CDR3 is TGTGCCAGCAGCTTGGGGGGACAGGGGTGGGATGAGCAGTTCTTC.